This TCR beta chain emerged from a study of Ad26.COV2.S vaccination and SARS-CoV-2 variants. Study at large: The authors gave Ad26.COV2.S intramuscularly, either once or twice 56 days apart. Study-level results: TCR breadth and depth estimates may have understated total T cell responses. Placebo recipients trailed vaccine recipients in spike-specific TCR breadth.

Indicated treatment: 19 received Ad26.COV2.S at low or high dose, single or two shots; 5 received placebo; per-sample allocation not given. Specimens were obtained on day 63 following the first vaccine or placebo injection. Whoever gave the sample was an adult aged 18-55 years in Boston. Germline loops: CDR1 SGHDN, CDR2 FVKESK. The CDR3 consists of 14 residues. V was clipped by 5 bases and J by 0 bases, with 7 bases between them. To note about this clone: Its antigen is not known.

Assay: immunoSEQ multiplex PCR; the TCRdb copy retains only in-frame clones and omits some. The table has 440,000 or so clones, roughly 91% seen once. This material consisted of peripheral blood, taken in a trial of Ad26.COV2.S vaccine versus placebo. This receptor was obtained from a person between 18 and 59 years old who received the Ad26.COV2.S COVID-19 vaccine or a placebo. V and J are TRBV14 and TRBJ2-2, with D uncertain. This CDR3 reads CASSFRSNTGELFF. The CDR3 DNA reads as TGTGCCAGCAGCTTCAGATCGAACACCGGGGAGCTGTTTTTT.